The sample holds a few counts of the clone carrying this T cell receptor (beta chain). The sample originates from a study of blood T cell repertoires in COVID-19. At the level of the study: Both acute and convalescent COVID-19 samples were obtained from the United States, Italy and Spain.

V dropped 4 bases and J dropped 0; count of bases not matched to a gene: 1. This CDR3 spans 14 amino acids. In germline, CDR1 is SGHNT, CDR2 YYREEE (reference sequence). Profiled with immunoSEQ multiplex PCR; TCRdb holds only in-frame clones, not every one. The profile shows a few hundred thousand clones, roughly 89% of them singletons. The J gene is TRBJ1-3, the V gene TRBV5-4; 7 bases fit TRBD1. Source material: PBMCs or T cells enriched from blood (not recorded which). This receptor was obtained from a woman aged 18 to 35 who had recovered from COVID-19. In DNA form, the CDR3 reads TGTGCCAGCAGCCGGGACAGCTCTGGAAACACCATATATTTT. The encoded protein is CASSRDSSGNTIYF.